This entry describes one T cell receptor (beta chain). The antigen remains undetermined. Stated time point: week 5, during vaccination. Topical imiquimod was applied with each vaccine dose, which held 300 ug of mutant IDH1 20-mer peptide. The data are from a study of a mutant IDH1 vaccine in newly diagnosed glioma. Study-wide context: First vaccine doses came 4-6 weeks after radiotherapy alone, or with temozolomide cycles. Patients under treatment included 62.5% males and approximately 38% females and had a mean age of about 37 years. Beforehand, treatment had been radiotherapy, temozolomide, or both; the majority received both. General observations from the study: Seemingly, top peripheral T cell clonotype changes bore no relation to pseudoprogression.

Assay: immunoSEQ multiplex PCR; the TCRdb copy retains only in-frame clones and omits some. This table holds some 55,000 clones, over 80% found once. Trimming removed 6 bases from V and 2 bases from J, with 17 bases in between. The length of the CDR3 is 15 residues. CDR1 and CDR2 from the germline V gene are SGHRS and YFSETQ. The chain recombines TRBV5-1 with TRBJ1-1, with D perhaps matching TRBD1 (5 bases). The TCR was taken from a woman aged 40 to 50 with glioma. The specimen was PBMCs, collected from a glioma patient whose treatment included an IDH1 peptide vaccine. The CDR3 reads CASTWTSPLNTEAFF. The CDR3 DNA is TGCGCCAGCACGTGGACATCACCGCTAAACACTGAAGCTTTCTTT.